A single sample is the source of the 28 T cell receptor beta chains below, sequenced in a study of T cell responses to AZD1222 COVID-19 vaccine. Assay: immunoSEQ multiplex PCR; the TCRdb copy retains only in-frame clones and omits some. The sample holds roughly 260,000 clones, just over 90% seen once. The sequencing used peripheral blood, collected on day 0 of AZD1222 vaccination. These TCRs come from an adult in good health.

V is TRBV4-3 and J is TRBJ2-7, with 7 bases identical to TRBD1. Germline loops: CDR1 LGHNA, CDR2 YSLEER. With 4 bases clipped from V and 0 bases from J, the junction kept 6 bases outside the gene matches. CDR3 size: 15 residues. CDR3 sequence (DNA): TGCGCCAGCAGCCGCACACAGGGGAACTCCTACGAGCAGTACTTC. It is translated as CASSRTQGNSYEQYF.

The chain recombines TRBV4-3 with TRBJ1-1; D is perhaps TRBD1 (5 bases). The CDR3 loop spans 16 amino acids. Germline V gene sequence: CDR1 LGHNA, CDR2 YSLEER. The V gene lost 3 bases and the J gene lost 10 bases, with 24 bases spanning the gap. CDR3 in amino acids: CASSHLIGGRPSLAFF. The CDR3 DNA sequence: TGCGCCAGCAGCCATCTAATTGGGGGACGGCCTTCGCTAGCTTTCTTT.

Here the CDR3 DNA reads TGTGCCAGCACCCCGGCGGGGACGTACACAGATACGCAGTATTTT. Translating it yields CASTPAGTYTDTQYF. The V call is TRBV2, the J call TRBJ2-3, with D maybe TRBD2 (6 bases). V lost 7 bases, J lost 2 bases, and 16 bases lay in between. Germline values: CDR1 SNHLY, CDR2 FYNNEI. The CDR3 is 15 amino acids.

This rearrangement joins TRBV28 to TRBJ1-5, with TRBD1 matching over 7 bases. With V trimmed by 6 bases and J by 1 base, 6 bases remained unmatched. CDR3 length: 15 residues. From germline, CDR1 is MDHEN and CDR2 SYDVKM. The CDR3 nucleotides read TGTGCCAGCAGCCGGGGACAGCTAAGCAATCAGCCCCAGCATTTT. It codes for CASSRGQLSNQPQHF.

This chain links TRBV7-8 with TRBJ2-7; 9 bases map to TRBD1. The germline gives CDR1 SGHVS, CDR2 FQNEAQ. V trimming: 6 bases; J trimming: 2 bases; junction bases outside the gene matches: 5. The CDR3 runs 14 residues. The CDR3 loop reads CASSAGTGTYEQYF. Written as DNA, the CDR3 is TGTGCCAGCAGTGCTGGGACAGGGACCTACGAGCAGTACTTC.

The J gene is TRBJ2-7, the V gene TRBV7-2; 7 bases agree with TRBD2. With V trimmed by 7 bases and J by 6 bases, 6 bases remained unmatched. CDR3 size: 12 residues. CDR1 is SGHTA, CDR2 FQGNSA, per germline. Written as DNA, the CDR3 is TGTGCCAGCAAAGCGGGGACGGGCGAGCAGTACTTC. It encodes CASKAGTGEQYF.

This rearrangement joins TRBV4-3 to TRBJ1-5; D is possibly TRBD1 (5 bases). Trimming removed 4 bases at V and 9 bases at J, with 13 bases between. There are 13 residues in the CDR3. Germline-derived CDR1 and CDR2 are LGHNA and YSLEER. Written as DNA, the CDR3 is TGCGCCAGCAGCCCCGGCCAGGGTGCGCCCCAGCATTTT. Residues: CASSPGQGAPQHF.

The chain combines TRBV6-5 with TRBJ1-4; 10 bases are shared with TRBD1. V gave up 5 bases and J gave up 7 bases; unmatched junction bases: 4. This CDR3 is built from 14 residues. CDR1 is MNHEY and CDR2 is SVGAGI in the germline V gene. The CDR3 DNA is TGTGCCAGCAGTAGGGACAGGGGAGGTGAAAAACTGTTTTTT. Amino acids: CASSRDRGGEKLFF.

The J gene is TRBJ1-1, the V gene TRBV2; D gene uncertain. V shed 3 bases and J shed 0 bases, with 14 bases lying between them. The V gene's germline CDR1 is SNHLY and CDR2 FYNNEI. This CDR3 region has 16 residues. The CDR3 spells CASSESSWTVNTEAFF. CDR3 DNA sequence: TGTGCCAGCAGTGAGTCCTCCTGGACGGTGAACACTGAAGCTTTCTTT.

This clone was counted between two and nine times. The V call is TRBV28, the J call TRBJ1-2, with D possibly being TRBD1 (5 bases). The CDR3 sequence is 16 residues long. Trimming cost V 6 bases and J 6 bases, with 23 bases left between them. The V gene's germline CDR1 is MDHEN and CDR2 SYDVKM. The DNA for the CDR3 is TGTGCCAGCAGCCCTCGGGGGAGCAACCTTAGAGATGGCTACACCTTC. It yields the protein CASSPRGSNLRDGYTF.

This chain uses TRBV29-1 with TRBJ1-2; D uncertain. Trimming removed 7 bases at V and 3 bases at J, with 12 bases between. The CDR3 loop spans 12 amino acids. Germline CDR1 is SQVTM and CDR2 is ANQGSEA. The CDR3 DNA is TGCAGCGCCCACGACACGTACTATGGCTACACCTTC. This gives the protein CSAHDTYYGYTF.

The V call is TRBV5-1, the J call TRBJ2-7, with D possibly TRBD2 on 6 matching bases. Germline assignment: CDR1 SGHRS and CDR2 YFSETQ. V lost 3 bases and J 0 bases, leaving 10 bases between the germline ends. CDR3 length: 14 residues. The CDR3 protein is CASSSIADSYEQYF. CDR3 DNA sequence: TGCGCCAGCAGCTCAATAGCGGACTCCTACGAGCAGTACTTC.

CDR3 DNA sequence: TGTGCCAGTAGTATCCAACAGGGGTTTCAGCCCCAGCATTTT. It is translated as CASSIQQGFQPQHF. V gene TRBV19 combines with J gene TRBJ1-5; 7 nucleotides match TRBD1. From germline, CDR1 is LNHDA and CDR2 SQIVND (reference sequence). This CDR3 has 14 residues. V dropped 3 bases and J dropped 6; count of bases not matched to a gene: 5.

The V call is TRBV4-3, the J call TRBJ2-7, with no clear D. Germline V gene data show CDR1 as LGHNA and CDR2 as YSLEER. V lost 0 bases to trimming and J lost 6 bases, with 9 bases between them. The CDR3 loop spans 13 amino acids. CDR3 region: CASSQDRSIEQYF. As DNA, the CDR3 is TGCGCCAGCAGCCAAGATAGGAGTATCGAGCAGTACTTC.

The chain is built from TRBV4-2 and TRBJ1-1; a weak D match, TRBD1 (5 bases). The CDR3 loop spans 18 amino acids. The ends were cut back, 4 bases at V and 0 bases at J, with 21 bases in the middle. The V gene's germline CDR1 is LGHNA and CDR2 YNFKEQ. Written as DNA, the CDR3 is TGTGCCAGCAGCCCTCCGGGACCGAACTCGGTTTTGAACACTGAAGCTTTCTTT. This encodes CASSPPGPNSVLNTEAFF.

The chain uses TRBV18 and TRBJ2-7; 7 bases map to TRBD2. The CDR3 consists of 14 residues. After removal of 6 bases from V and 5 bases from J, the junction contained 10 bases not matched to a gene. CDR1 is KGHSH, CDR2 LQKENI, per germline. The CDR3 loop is CASSLGQGGNEQYF. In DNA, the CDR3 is TGTGCCAGCTCCTTGGGCCAGGGAGGGAACGAGCAGTACTTC.

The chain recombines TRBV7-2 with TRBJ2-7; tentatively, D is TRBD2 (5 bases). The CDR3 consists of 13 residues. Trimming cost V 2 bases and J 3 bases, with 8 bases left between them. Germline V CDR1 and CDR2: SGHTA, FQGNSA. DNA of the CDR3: TGTGCCAGCAGCTTACACCGGGGCTACGAGCAGTACTTC. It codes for CASSLHRGYEQYF.

The CDR3 loop reads CSVEGTANTEAFF. CDR3 nucleotide sequence: TGCAGCGTTGAAGGGACAGCGAACACTGAAGCTTTCTTT. This chain connects TRBV29-1 to TRBJ1-1; tentative D call: TRBD1 (6 bases). CDR3 length: 13 residues. Germline CDR1 and CDR2: SQVTM and ANQGSEA. The germline V and J ends were trimmed by 1 base and 1 base, with 7 bases remaining between them.

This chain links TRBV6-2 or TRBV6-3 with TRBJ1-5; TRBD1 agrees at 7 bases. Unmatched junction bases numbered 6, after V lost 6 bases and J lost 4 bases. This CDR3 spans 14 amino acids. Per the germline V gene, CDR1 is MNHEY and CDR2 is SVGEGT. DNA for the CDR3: TGTGCCAGCAGCCCGGACAGGTATAATCAGCCCCAGCATTTT. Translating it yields CASSPDRYNQPQHF.

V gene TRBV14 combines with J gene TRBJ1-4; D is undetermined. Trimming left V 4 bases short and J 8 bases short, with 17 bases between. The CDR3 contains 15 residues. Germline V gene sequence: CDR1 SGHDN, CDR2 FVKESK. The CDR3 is CASSPRVSAGEKLFF. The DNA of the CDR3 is TGTGCCAGCAGCCCGCGGGTCTCGGCGGGGGAAAAACTGTTTTTT.

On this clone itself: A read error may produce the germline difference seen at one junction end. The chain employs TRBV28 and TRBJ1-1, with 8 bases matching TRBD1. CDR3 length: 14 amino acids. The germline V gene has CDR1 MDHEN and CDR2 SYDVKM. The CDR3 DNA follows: TGTGCCAGCAGTGGGGAGGGACAGGCCCCTGAGGCTTTCTTT. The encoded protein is CASSGEGQAPEAFF.

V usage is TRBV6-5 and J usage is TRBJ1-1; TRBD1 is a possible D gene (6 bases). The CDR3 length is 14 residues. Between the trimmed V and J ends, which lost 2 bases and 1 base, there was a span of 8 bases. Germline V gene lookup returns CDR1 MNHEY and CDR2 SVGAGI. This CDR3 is CASSYRGSNTEAFF. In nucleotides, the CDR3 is TGTGCCAGCAGTTACAGGGGGTCGAACACTGAAGCTTTCTTT.

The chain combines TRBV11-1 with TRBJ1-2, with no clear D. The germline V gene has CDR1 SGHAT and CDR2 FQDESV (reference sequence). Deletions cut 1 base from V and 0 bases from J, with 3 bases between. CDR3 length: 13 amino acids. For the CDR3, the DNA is TGTGCCAGCAGCTTAGGAGCTAACTATGGCTACACCTTC. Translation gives CASSLGANYGYTF.

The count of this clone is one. DNA for the CDR3: TGTGCCAGCAGCCCCGTCCTCACAGCGAACACCGGGGAGCTGTTTTTT. Translation gives CASSPVLTANTGELFF. The chain couples TRBV11-2 to TRBJ2-2; no definite D call. V gave up 5 bases and J gave up 0 bases, with 13 bases separating them. The CDR3 length is 16 residues. Germline CDR1 is SGHAT and CDR2 is FQNNGV.

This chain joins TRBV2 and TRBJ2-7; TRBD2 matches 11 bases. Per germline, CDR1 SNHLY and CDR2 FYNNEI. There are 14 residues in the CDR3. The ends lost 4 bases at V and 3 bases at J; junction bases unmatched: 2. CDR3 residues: CASSVTSGIYEQYF. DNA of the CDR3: TGTGCCAGCAGTGTGACTAGCGGGATCTACGAGCAGTACTTC.

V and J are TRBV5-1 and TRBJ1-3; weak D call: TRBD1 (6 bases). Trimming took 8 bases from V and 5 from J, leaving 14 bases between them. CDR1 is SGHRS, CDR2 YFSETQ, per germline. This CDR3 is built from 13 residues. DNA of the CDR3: TGCGCCAGTACTTCAGGGGATAGAAACACCATATATTTT. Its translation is CASTSGDRNTIYF.

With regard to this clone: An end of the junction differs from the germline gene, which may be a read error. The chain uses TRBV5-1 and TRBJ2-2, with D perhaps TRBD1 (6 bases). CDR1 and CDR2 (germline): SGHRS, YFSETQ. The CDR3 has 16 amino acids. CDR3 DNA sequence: TGCGCCAGCAGGTTGGGGGCCGCCACCCGCCCCGGGGAGCTGTTTTTT. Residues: CASRLGAATRPGELFF.

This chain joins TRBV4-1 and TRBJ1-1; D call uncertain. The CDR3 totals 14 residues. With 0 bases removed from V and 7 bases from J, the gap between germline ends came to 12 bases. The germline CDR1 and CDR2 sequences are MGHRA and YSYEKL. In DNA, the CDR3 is TGCGCCAGCAGCCAAGATCCGGGCACCGGTGAAGCTTTCTTT. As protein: CASSQDPGTGEAFF.